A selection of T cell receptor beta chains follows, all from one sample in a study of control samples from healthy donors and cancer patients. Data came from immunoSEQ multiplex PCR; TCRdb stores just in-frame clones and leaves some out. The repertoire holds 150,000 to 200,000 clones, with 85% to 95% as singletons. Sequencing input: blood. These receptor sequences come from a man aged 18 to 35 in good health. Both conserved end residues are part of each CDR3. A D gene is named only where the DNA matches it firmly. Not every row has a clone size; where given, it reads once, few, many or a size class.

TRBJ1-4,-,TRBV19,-,CASRGRGGATNEKLFF,TGTGCCAGTAGGGGCCGAGGGGGAGCAACTAATGAAAAACTGTTTTTT
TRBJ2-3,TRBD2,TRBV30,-,CAWSYTNRGGPTDTQYF,TGTGCCTGGAGTTATACAAACCGCGGGGGACCCACAGATACGCAGTATTTT
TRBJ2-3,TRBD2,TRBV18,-,CASSSGLAGVTDTQYF,TGTGCCAGCTCATCAGGACTAGCGGGGGTCACAGATACGCAGTATTTT
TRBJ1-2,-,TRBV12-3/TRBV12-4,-,CASKRYYGYTF,TGTGCCAGCAAAAGGTACTATGGCTACACCTTC
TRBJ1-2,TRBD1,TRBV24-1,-,CATSDSGGPHYGYTF,TGTGCCACCAGTGACTCAGGGGGACCCCACTATGGCTACACCTTC
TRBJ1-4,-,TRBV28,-,CASSTPRRGNEKLFF,TGTGCCAGCAGCACTCCCCGAAGAGGTAATGAAAAACTGTTTTTT
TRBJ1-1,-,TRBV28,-,CASSLVRDPEAFF,TGTGCCAGCAGTTTAGTAAGGGACCCTGAAGCTTTCTTT
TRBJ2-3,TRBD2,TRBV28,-,CASSLYGGLAGGTDTQYF,TGTGCCAGCAGTTTATACGGGGGACTAGCGGGGGGCACAGATACGCAGTATTTT
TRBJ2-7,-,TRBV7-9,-,CASTIEGRESSYEQYF,TGTGCCAGCACCATAGAAGGACGGGAGAGCTCCTACGAGCAGTACTTC
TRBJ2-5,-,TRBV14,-,CASSQGDSKGEETQYF,TGTGCCAGCAGCCAAGGGGACTCCAAAGGAGAAGAGACCCAGTACTTC
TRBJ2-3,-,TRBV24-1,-,CATSDARGGNTDTQYF,TGTGCCACCAGTGACGCCCGAGGGGGGAACACAGATACGCAGTATTTT
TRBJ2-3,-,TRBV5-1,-,CASSSGGTDTQYF,TGCGCCAGCAGCTCCGGGGGAACAGATACGCAGTATTTT
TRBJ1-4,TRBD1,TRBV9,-,CASSVGLAGGTNEKLFF,TGTGCCAGCAGCGTAGGTCTGGCAGGGGGCACTAATGAAAAACTGTTTTTT
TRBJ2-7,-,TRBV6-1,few,CASSERGYEQYF,TGTGCCAGCAGTGAAAGGGGGTACGAGCAGTACTTC
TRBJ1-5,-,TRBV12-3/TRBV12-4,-,CASTRGLNQPQHF,TGTGCCAGCACAAGGGGCCTCAATCAGCCCCAGCATTTT
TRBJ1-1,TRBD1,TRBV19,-,CASSILGQGAWRNTEAFF,TGTGCCAGTAGTATCCTAGGACAGGGGGCGTGGAGGAACACTGAAGCTTTCTTT
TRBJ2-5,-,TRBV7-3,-,CASSLVGGQPYQETQYF,TGTGCCAGCAGCCTAGTAGGGGGTCAGCCGTACCAAGAGACCCAGTACTTC
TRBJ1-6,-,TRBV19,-,CASSPRIWDSPLHF,TGTGCCAGTAGCCCCAGGATTTGGGATTCACCCCTCCACTTT
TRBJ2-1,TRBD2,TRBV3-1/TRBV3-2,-,CASSQGGGAHGEQFF,TGTGCCAGCAGCCAAGGCGGGGGGGCCCATGGTGAGCAGTTCTTC
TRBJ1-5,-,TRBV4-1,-,CASAIESASQPQHF,TGCGCCAGCGCCATAGAGTCCGCTAGTCAGCCCCAGCATTTT
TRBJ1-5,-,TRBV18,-,CASSPPGSAGNQPQHF,TGTGCCAGCTCACCACCGGGCAGCGCGGGCAATCAGCCCCAGCATTTT
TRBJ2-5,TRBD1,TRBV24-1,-,CATSESTGSGETQYF,TGTGCCACCAGTGAGTCGACAGGGTCAGGGGAGACCCAGTACTTC
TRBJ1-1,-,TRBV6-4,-,CASSAGEGITEAFF,TGTGCCAGCAGTGCGGGCGAGGGCATTACTGAAGCTTTCTTT
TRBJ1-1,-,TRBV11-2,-,CASSFMNTEAFF,TGTGCCAGCAGCTTCATGAACACTGAAGCTTTCTTT
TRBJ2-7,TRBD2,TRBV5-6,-,CASSFSGGAYEQYF,TGTGCCAGCAGCTTTAGCGGGGGGGCCTACGAGCAGTACTTC
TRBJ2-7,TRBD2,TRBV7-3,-,CASSRGLADSYEQYF,TGTGCCAGCAGCCGGGGACTAGCGGACTCCTACGAGCAGTACTTC
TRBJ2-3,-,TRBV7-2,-,CASSLRGETDTQYF,TGTGCCAGCAGCTTACGCGGGGAGACAGATACGCAGTATTTT
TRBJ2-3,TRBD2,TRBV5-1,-,CASSTTGRGWGAGARDTQYF,TGCGCCAGCAGCACCACGGGCCGGGGCTGGGGAGCGGGGGCCAGAGATACGCAGTATTTT
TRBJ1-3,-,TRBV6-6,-,CASSRGGEVSGNTIYF,TGTGCCAGCAGTCGAGGGGGAGAAGTGTCTGGAAACACCATATATTTT
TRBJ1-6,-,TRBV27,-,CASSSRRDNSPLHF,TGTGCCAGCAGTTCCCGACGGGATAATTCACCCCTCCACTTT
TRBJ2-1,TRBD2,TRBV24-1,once,CATSEVLAGGNEQFF,TGTGCCACCTCTGAGGTACTAGCGGGGGGGAATGAGCAGTTCTTC
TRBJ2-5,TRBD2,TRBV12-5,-,CASGPGLAGETQYF,TGTGCTAGTGGTCCGGGACTAGCTGGTGAGACCCAGTACTTC
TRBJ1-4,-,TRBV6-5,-,CASRRGATNEKLFF,TGTGCCAGCAGGAGGGGGGCCACTAATGAAAAACTGTTTTTT
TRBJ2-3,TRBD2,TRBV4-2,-,CASSQDGGASTDTQYF,TGTGCCAGCAGCCAAGACGGGGGGGCCTCCACAGATACGCAGTATTTT
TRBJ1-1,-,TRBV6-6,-,CASTQKLGNEAFF,TGTGCCAGCACTCAGAAGCTAGGAAATGAAGCTTTCTTT
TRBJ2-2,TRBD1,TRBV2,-,CASSLLKGAAGELFF,TGTGCCAGCAGTTTGCTTAAGGGGGCTGCCGGGGAGCTGTTTTTT
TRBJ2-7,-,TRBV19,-,CASSRSVGYEQYF,TGTGCCAGTAGTCGGAGTGTTGGCTACGAGCAGTACTTC
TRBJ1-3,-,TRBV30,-,CAWSLWGSINTIYF,TGTGCCTGGAGTCTGTGGGGTAGTATCAACACCATATATTTT
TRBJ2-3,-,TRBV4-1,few,CASTLTQYF,TGCGCCAGCACCCTTACGCAGTATTTT
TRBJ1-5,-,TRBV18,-,CASSPGAGNQPQHF,TGTGCCAGCTCACCAGGGGCAGGCAATCAGCCCCAGCATTTT
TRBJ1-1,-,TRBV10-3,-,CAISEVGQLNTEAFF,TGTGCCATCAGTGAGGTTGGACAGTTGAACACTGAAGCTTTCTTT
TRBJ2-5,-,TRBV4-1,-,CASSPSGRTQETQYF,TGCGCCAGCAGCCCCAGTGGCCGTACTCAAGAGACCCAGTACTTC
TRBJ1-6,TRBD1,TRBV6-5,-,CATPRDRDNSPLHF,TGTGCCACCCCCCGGGACAGGGATAATTCACCCCTCCACTTT
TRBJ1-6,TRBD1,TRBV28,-,CASSLWTGRNSPLHF,TGTGCCAGCAGTTTGTGGACAGGGAGGAATTCACCCCTCCACTTT
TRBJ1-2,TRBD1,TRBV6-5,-,CASSFPGQGRSGYTF,TGTGCCAGCAGTTTCCCCGGACAGGGACGGTCTGGCTACACCTTC
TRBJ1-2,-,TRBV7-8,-,CASSLDRANYGYTF,TGTGCCAGCAGCTTAGACAGGGCTAACTATGGCTACACCTTC
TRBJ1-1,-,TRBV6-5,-,CASKDRGDTEAFF,TGTGCCAGCAAGGACAGAGGGGACACTGAAGCTTTCTTT
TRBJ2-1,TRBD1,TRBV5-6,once,CASTSYGTAYNEQFF,TGTGCCAGCACATCGTACGGGACAGCCTACAATGAGCAGTTCTTC
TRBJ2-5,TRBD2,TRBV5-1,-,CASSRSSGDSRETQYF,TGCGCCAGCAGCCGGTCTAGCGGGGACTCCCGGGAGACCCAGTACTTC
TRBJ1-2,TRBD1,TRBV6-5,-,CASETGGFTGGYTF,TGTGCCAGCGAGACAGGGGGCTTCACGGGTGGCTACACCTTC
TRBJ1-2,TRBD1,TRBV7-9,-,CASSVTGTGSANYGYTF,TGTGCCAGCAGCGTTACCGGGACAGGGAGCGCTAACTATGGTTACACCTTC
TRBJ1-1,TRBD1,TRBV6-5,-,CASSKPGGTEAFF,TGTGCCAGCAGTAAACCAGGGGGCACTGAAGCTTTCTTT
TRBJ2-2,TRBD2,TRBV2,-,CASRPPLQGLAGARTGELFF,TGTGCCAGCAGACCCCCCCTTCAGGGGCTAGCGGGGGCCCGCACCGGGGAGCTGTTTTTT
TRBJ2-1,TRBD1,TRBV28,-,CASRKTGEVYNEQFF,TGTGCCAGCAGAAAGACAGGGGAAGTCTACAATGAGCAGTTCTTC
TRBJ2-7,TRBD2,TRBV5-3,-,CARSFGRGTLTYEQYF,TGTGCCAGAAGCTTTGGGCGGGGGACTCTAACCTACGAGCAGTACTTC
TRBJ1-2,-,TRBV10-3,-,CAISGDTDYGYTF,TGTGCCATCAGTGGGGACACTGACTATGGCTACACCTTC
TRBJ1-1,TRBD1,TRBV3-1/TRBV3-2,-,CASSEWGQGNTEAFF,TGTGCCAGCAGCGAATGGGGACAGGGGAACACTGAAGCTTTCTTT
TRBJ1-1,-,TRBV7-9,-,CASSSLSYGRSNTEAFF,TGTGCCAGCAGCTCCTTGTCGTATGGCAGATCAAACACTGAAGCTTTCTTT
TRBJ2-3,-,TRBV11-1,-,CASSPNTDTQYF,TGTGCCAGCAGCCCGAACACAGATACGCAGTATTTT
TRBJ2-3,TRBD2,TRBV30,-,CAWSVRVTSGGRTDTQYF,TGTGCCTGGAGTGTACGTGTAACTAGCGGGGGACGCACAGATACGCAGTATTTT